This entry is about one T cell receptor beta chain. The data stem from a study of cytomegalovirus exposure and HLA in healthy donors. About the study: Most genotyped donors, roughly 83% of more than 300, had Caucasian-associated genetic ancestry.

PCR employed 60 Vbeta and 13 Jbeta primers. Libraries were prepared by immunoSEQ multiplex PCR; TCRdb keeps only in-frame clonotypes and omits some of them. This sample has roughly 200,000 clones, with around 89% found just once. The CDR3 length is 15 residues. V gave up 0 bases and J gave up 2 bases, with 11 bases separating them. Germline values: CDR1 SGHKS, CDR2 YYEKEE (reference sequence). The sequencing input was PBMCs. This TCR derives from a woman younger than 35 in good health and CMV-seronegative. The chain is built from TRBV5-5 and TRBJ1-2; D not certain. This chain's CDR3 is CASSLGVAGNYGYTF. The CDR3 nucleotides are TGTGCCAGCAGCTTGGGGGTAGCGGGAAACTATGGCTACACCTTC.